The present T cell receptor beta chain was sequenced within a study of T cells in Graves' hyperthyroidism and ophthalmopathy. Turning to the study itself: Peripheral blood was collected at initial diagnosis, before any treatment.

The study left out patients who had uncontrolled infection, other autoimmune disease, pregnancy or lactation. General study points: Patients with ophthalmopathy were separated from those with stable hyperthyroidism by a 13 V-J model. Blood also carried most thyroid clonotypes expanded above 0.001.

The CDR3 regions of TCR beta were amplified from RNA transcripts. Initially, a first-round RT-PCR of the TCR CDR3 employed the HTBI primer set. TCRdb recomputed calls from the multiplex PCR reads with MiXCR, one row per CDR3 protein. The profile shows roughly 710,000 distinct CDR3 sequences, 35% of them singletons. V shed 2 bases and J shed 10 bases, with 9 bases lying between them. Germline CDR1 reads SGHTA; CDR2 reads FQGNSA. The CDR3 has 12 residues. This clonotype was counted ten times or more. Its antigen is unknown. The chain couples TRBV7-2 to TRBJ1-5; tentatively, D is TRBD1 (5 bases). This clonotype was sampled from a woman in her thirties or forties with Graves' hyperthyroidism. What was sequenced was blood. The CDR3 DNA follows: TGTGCCAGCAGCTTACAGGGTAAACCCCAGCATTTT. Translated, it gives CASSLQGKPQHF.